This T cell receptor (beta chain) was observed in a study of PD-1 blockade in classical Hodgkin lymphoma. Study findings and constraints: CD4+ TCR diversity rose significantly by C4D1, and CD8+ TCR diversity did not.

V was cut by 4 bases and J by 3 bases, with 4 bases left in between. Germline V gene sequence: CDR1 SGHRS, CDR2 YFSETQ. The CDR3 spans 12 residues. About this clone: Its antigen is currently unknown.

Brentuximab vedotin exposure varied among the patients, all of whom had relapsed after autologous stem cell transplantation. The assay was immunoSEQ multiplex PCR, and TCRdb's table has in-frame clones only and misses some. The sample contains tens of thousands of clones, about three quarters of which appear only once. The V call is TRBV5-1, the J call TRBJ2-2; D is ambiguous. This TCR was sampled from a human donor with classical Hodgkin lymphoma. The sample here was peripheral blood mononuclear cells (PBMCs), taken before the second cycle of nivolumab. The CDR3 is CASSRDTGELFF. The CDR3 nucleotides read TGCGCCAGCAGCAGAGACACCGGGGAGCTGTTTTTT.